This TCR beta chain was recorded in a study of early T cells in non-severe SARS-CoV-2 infection. This clonotype was recorded at least ten times. The antigen is not known. Findings and caveats of the study: VDJdb matches were skewed toward anti-spike CD8 T cell responses.

TCRdb recomputed calls from the 5' RACE reads with MiXCR, one row per CDR3 protein. The repertoire holds about 100,000 distinct CDR3 sequences, with approximately 13% as singletons. This CDR3 spans 15 amino acids. With V trimmed by 6 bases and J by 2 bases, 10 bases remained unmatched. The germline V gene has CDR1 SGHKS and CDR2 YYEKEE (reference sequence). This TCR was recovered from an adult who was a healthcare worker with PCR-confirmed SARS-CoV-2 infection or an uninfected control (not recorded which). Source material: whole blood. The genes are TRBV5-5 and TRBJ2-5; 7 bases match TRBD2. This CDR3 is CASMLGLQAQETQYF. The CDR3 DNA is TGTGCCAGCATGCTGGGACTACAAGCGCAAGAGACCCAGTACTTC.